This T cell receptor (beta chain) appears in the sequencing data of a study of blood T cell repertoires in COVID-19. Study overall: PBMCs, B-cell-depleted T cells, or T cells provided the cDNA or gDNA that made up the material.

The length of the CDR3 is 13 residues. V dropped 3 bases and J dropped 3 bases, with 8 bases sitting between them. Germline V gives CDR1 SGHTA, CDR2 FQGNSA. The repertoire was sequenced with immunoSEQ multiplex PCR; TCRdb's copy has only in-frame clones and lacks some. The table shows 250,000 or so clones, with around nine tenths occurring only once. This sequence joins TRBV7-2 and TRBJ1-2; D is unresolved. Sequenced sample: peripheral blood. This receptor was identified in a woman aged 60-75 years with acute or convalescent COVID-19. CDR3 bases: TGTGCCAGCAGCTTCTACGATGACTATGGCTACACCTTC. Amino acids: CASSFYDDYGYTF.